This TCR beta chain was identified during a study of shared clonotypes between healthy human individuals. The wider study: Three plates were used per donor for CD4 naive, three for CD4 memory, two for CD8 naive and one for CD8 memory.

Using 200 ng DNA, tens of thousands of T cell genomes, the sorted-subset replicate PCRs were run. Repertoires were generated with immunoSEQ multiplex PCR, while TCRdb's copy carries only in-frame clones and drops some. The sample yields approximately 1.9 million clones, around 95% seen once. Study outcomes and limitations: The study generally estimated greater richness for naive than memory subsets.

CDR3 size: 15 residues. V trimming: 6 bases; J trimming: 6 bases; junction bases outside the gene matches: 11. The germline CDR1 and CDR2 sequences are MNHNY and SVGAGI (reference sequence). Selected positively for CCR7 and CD45RO-negative, naive CD8 cells excluded terminally differentiated effector memory CD45RA+ cells. Adult Caucasians living in Nashville, Tennessee made up all of the donors. In regard to this clone: What it binds is unknown.

Sequencing was done on a sample of naive CD8+ T cells from PBMCs. The receptor's source is a man younger than 35 in good health. Some clones in this sample may be carry-over from other donors' samples. This chain links TRBV6-6 with TRBJ2-1, with 7 nucleotides matching TRBD2. The CDR3 is CASSQGLGPINEQFF. The DNA for the CDR3 is TGTGCCAGCAGCCAAGGACTAGGCCCGATCAATGAGCAGTTCTTC.